A selection of T cell receptor beta chains follows, all from one sample in a study of OX40 agonist ivuxolimab in advanced cancers. TCRdb keeps only in-frame clones here, not all; method: immunoSEQ multiplex PCR. The table includes roughly 74,000 clones, roughly 80% detected once. This sample comprised CD4+ or CD8+ T cells sorted from blood, obtained in a trial of the OX40 agonist ivuxolimab. Receptors were obtained from an adult with an advanced solid tumor such as melanoma, head and neck, liver or kidney cancer. The CDR3 runs from the conserved cysteine through the conserved F or W. D genes are given only for firm matches. Size tells how often a clone was seen (once, few, many) or the class of an expanded clone, and some rows leave it out.

TRBV14	-	-	TRBJ2-3	TGTGCCAGCAGCCCCGGGACCTTAGCGTCGGATACGCAGTATTTT	CASSPGTLASDTQYF
TRBV6-1	-	-	TRBJ2-2	TGTGCCAGCAGCAGAACAATGGCCGGGGAGCTGTTTTTT	CASSRTMAGELFF
TRBV7-9	-	-	TRBJ1-4	TGTGCCAGCAGCATAGGGGCAACTAATGAAAAACTGTTTTTT	CASSIGATNEKLFF
TRBV7-2	-	-	TRBJ2-1	TGTGCCAGCCAGGCCCCAGGTCCGCCCTACAATGAGCAGTTCTTC	CASQAPGPPYNEQFF
TRBV5-6	-	TRBD2	TRBJ2-1	TGTGCCAGCAGCCTAAACCGACTAGCGGGAAGGGATGAGCAGTTCTTC	CASSLNRLAGRDEQFF
TRBV5-4	-	-	TRBJ2-7	TGTGCCAGCAGCTCCGGACAGCGACCCGAGCAGTACTTC	CASSSGQRPEQYF
TRBV9	-	TRBD1	TRBJ2-5	TGTGCCAGCAGCACCCAGGGGGCAGAGACCCAGTACTTC	CASSTQGAETQYF
TRBV11-1	-	-	TRBJ1-1	TGTGCCAGCAGCTTAACCAGGGTGACTGAAGCTTTCTTT	CASSLTRVTEAFF
TRBV27	-	TRBD1	TRBJ2-5	TGTGCCAGCAAGGGTGGGGGACAGGGAGGAGAGACCCAGTACTTC	CASKGGGQGGETQYF
TRBV5-8	-	TRBD1	TRBJ2-5	TGTGCCAGCAGCTCTGGACAGGCCGGGGCTAGCCAAGAGACCCAGTACTTC	CASSSGQAGASQETQYF
TRBV4-3	-	-	TRBJ1-4	TGCGCCAGCAGCCAAGACAGGGGAGGTGAAAAACTGTTTTTT	CASSQDRGGEKLFF
TRBV7-2	-	TRBD2	TRBJ2-7	TGTGCCAGCAGCTTAGCCGGACTAGCCCACGAGCAGTACTTC	CASSLAGLAHEQYF
TRBV5-1	few	-	TRBJ2-1	TGCGCCAGCAGCTTGGAAGGTGCGTATTCCACCTACAATGAGCAGTTCTTC	CASSLEGAYSTYNEQFF
TRBV28	-	-	TRBJ2-5	TGTGCCAGCACCCTTGACAGGCCCCTTGAGACCCAGTACTTC	CASTLDRPLETQYF
TRBV5-6	-	-	TRBJ1-5	TGTGCCAGCAGCTTGAACAGGGATCAGCCCCAGCATTTT	CASSLNRDQPQHF
TRBV4-3	-	-	TRBJ2-7	TGCGCCAGCAGCCGGACGACTGAGTACGAGCAGTACTTC	CASSRTTEYEQYF
TRBV4-3	few	-	TRBJ2-1	TGCGCCAGCAGCCAAGAGGCACCTTACAATGAGCAGTTCTTC	CASSQEAPYNEQFF
TRBV2	medium-sized	-	TRBJ1-4	TGTGCCAGCAGTGAGCTGCTCAGCGGTGCAAAACTGTTTTTT	CASSELLSGAKLFF
TRBV10-3	-	-	TRBJ2-7	TGTGCCATCAGTATGGACAGACCCTACGAGCAGTACTTC	CAISMDRPYEQYF
TRBV11-2	-	TRBD2	TRBJ2-3	TGTGCCAGCAGCCCCCTCTCTACGGGAGGGTCCGATACGCAGTATTTT	CASSPLSTGGSDTQYF
TRBV10-2	-	-	TRBJ2-3	TGCGCCAGCAGTGGTGGGGGAGTGTCAGATACGCAGTATTTT	CASSGGGVSDTQYF
TRBV7-9	-	-	TRBJ1-5	TGTGCCAGCAGCCTAGACACGCTCGGAGGCAATCAGCCCCAGCATTTT	CASSLDTLGGNQPQHF